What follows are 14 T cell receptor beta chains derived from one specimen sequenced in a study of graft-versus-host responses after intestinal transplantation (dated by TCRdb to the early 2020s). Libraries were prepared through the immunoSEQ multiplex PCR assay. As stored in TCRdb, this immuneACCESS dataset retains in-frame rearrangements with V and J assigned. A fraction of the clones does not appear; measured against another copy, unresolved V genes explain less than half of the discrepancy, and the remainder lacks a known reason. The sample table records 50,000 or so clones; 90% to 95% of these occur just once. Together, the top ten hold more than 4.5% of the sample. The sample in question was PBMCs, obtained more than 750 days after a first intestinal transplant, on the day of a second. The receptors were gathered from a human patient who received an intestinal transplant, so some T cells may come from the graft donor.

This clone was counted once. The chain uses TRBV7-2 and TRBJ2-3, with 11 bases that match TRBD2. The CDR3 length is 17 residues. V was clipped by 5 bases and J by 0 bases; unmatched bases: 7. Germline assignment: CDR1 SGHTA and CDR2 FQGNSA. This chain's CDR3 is CASSQVGLAGSTDTQYF. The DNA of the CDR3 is TGTGCCAGCAGCCAAGTCGGACTAGCGGGTAGCACAGATACGCAGTATTTT.

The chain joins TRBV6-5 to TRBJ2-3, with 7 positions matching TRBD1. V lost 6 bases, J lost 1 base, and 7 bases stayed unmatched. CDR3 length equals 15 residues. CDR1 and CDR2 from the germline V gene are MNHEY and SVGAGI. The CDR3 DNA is TGTGCCAGCAGCCCCCGGGACAGACGCACAGATACGCAGTATTTT. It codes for CASSPRDRRTDTQYF.

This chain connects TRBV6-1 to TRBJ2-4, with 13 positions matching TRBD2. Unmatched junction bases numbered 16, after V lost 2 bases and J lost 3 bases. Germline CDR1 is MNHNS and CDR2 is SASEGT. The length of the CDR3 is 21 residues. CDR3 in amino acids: CASSEYPGLAGEVWVKNIQYF. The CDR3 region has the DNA TGTGCCAGCAGTGAATACCCCGGACTAGCGGGAGAGGTTTGGGTCAAAAACATTCAGTACTTC.

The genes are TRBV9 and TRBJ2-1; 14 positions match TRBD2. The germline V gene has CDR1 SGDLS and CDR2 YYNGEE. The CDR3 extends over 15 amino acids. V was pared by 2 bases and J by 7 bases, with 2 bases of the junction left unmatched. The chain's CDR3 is CASSVTSGRVNEQFF. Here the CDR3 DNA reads TGTGCCAGCAGCGTGACTAGCGGGAGGGTGAATGAGCAGTTCTTC. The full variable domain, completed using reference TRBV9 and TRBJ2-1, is DSGVTQTPKHLITATGQRVTLRCSPRSGDLSVYWYQQSLDQGLQFLIQYYNGEERAKGNILERFSAQQFPDLHSELNLSSLELGDSALYFCASSVTSGRVNEQFFGPGTRLTVL.

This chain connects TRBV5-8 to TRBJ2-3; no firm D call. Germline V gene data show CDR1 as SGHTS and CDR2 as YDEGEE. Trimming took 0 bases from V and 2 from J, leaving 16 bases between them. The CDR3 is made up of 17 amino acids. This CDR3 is CASSLGSGSGATDTQYF. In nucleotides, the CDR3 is TGTGCCAGCAGCTTGGGGTCGGGTTCAGGAGCCACAGATACGCAGTATTTT.

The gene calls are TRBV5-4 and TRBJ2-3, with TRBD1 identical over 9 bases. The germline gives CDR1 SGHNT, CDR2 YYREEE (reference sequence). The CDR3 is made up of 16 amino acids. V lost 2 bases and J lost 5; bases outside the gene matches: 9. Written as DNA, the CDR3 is TGTGCCAGCAGCTTTCCAGGACAGGGGCGGAAAGATACGCAGTATTTT. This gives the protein CASSFPGQGRKDTQYF. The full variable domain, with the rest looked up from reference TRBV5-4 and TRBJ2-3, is ETGVTQSPTHLIKTRGQQVTLRCSSQSGHNTVSWYQQALGQGPQFIFQYYREEENGRGNFPPRFSGLQFPNYSSELNVNALELDDSALYLCASSFPGQGRKDTQYFGPGTRLTVL.

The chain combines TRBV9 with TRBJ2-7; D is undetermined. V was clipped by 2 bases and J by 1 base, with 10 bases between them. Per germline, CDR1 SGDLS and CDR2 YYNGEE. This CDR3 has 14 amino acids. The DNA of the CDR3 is TGTGCCAGCAGCGTTCTAGGGAATTCCTACGAGCAGTACTTC. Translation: CASSVLGNSYEQYF. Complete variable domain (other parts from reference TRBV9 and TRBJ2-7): DSGVTQTPKHLITATGQRVTLRCSPRSGDLSVYWYQQSLDQGLQFLIQYYNGEERAKGNILERFSAQQFPDLHSELNLSSLELGDSALYFCASSVLGNSYEQYFGPGTRLTVT.

The CDR3: CATGSSSYEQYF. CDR3 coding DNA: TGTGCCACGGGGTCTAGCAGCTACGAGCAGTACTTC. The chain has TRBV2 and TRBJ2-7; D possibly corresponds to TRBD2 (5 bases). The CDR3 has 12 residues. Germline V gene lookup returns CDR1 SNHLY and CDR2 FYNNEI. V shed 10 bases and J shed 3 bases, with 13 bases lying between them.

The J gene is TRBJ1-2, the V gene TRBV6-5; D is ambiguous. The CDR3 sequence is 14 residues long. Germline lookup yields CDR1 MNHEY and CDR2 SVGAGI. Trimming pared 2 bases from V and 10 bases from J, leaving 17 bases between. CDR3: CASSYAADLEDYTF. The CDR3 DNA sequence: TGTGCCAGCAGTTACGCCGCCGACCTAGAGGACTACACCTTC.

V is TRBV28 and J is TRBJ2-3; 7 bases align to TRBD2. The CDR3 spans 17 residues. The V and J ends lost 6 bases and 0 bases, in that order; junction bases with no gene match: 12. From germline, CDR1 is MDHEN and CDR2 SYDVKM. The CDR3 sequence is CASSPYAGDPSTDTQYF. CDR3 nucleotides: TGTGCCAGCAGCCCCTATGCGGGGGACCCTAGCACAGATACGCAGTATTTT.

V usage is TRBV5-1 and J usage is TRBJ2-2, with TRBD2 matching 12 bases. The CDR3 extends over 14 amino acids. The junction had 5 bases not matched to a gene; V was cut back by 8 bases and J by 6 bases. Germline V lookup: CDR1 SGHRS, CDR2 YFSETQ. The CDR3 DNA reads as TGCGCCAGATTTCCTAGCGGGAGGGCCGGGGAGCTGTTTTTT. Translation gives CARFPSGRAGELFF.

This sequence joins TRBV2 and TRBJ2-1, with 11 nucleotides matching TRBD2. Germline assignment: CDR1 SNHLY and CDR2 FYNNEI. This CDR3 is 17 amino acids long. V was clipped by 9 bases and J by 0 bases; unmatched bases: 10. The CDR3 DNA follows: TGTGCCAGATACGGACTAGCGGGTGGAGGCTCCTACAATGAGCAGTTCTTC. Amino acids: CARYGLAGGGSYNEQFF.

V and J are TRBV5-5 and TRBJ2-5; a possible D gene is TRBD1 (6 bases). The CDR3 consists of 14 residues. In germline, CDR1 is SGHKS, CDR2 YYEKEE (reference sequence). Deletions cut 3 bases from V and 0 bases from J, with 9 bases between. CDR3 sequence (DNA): TGTGCCAGCAGCTGGGGGCGGAACCAAGAGACCCAGTACTTC. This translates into CASSWGRNQETQYF.

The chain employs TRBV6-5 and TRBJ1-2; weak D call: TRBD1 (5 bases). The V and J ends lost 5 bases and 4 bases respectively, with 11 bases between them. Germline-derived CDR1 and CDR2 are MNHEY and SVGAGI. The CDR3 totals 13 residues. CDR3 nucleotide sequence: TGTGCCAGCAGTGTGGGGCAGAGCTATGGCTACACCTTC. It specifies CASSVGQSYGYTF.